Listed below are T cell receptor beta chains from one sample, sequenced in a study of technical replicates of blood from several donors. Profiled with immunoSEQ multiplex PCR; TCRdb holds only in-frame clones, not every one. The sample consists of some 64,000 clones, 95% to 98% of them appearing once. Sample: T cells isolated from PBMCs. The receptors were sampled from a human donor in good health. Both conserved end residues are part of each CDR3. D genes are given only for firm matches. For some rows the clone size is stated as once, few or many, or as a class when expanded; others skip it.

v_gene	d_gene	j_gene	abundance	CDR3nt	CDR3aa
TRBV7-3	NA	TRBJ1-1	NA	TGTGCCAGCAGCTCAGGGCAGGATGAAGCTTTCTTT	CASSSGQDEAFF
TRBV11-3	NA	TRBJ1-4	NA	TGTGCCAGCAGCGTCCGGCACAGCGGTGAAAAACTGTTTTTT	CASSVRHSGEKLFF
TRBV15	NA	TRBJ2-7	NA	TGTGCCACCAGCAGTTTCGAGGGTTCCTACGAGCAGTACTTC	CATSSFEGSYEQYF
TRBV4-1	NA	TRBJ2-5	NA	TGCGCCAGCAGCCAAGCCTTAAGAGGGCCGGGTATTTACCAAGAGACCCAGTACTTC	CASSQALRGPGIYQETQYF
TRBV7-5	NA	TRBJ2-5	NA	TGTGTCAGAAGCCCCTACAGGGGTGAAGAGACCCAGTACTTC	CVRSPYRGEETQYF
TRBV5-1	TRBD1	TRBJ1-1	NA	TGCGCCAGCACTAGGGGGGACAGGAGCACTGAAGCTTTCTTT	CASTRGDRSTEAFF
TRBV7-7	NA	TRBJ2-5	NA	TGTGCTAGCAGCTCCCCGGATAGGGAGATACCAAAGGAGACCCAGTACTTC	CASSSPDREIPKETQYF
TRBV5-1	NA	TRBJ2-7	NA	TGCGCCAGCAGCAGGTGGACAACCGCCTACGAGCAGTACTTC	CASSRWTTAYEQYF
TRBV6-5	TRBD1	TRBJ1-6	NA	TGTGCCAGCAGTCTCGGGACAGGGGATTCACCCCTCCACTTT	CASSLGTGDSPLHF
TRBV15	NA	TRBJ1-1	NA	TGTGCCGCCCGTACTACTCCGGCGAACACTGAAGCTTTCTTT	CAARTTPANTEAFF
TRBV7-2	NA	TRBJ2-6	NA	TGTGCCAGCAGCTCCCTTCCTTTCGCGGTCTCTGGGGCCAACGTCCTGACTTTC	CASSSLPFAVSGANVLTF
TRBV28	TRBD2	TRBJ2-7	NA	TGTGCCAGCAGTTTAGGGTCTAGCGGAGGGCCGGGGGAGCAGTACTTC	CASSLGSSGGPGEQYF
TRBV18	TRBD1	TRBJ1-1	NA	TGTGCCAGCTCACCAAACAGGGGGCACATTAACACTGAAGCTTTCTTT	CASSPNRGHINTEAFF
TRBV9	NA	TRBJ2-3	NA	TGTGCCAGCAGCGTAACACAGTACACAGATACGCAGTATTTT	CASSVTQYTDTQYF
TRBV7-9	TRBD2	TRBJ2-7	NA	TGTGCCAGCAGCTTTCCGATAGCGGGAGGGCTTGCCGATATGGAGCAGTACTTC	CASSFPIAGGLADMEQYF
TRBV27	NA	TRBJ1-1	NA	TGTGCCAGCAGTTTATCGAGGGGGGGGGACACTGAAGCTTTCTTT	CASSLSRGGDTEAFF
TRBV5-6	NA	TRBJ1-2	NA	TGTGCCAGCAGCACCGTTTTAGCTGTGGAAGCTAACTATGGCTACACCTTC	CASSTVLAVEANYGYTF
TRBV6-5	TRBD2	TRBJ2-7	NA	TGTGCCAGCATAAGTGCGGGAGGCTACGAGCAGTACTTC	CASISAGGYEQYF
TRBV11-2	TRBD1	TRBJ1-2	once	TGTGCCAGCAGCTTAGCGGGACAGGGGGTAAATGGCTACACCTTC	CASSLAGQGVNGYTF
TRBV9	TRBD2	TRBJ2-1	once	TGTGCCAGCAGCTTGGGACTAGCGGGAGGGCCCGACAATGAGCAGTTCTTC	CASSLGLAGGPDNEQFF
TRBV6-6	NA	TRBJ1-1	NA	TGTGCCAGCAGTTACTCGAGGCCCTCCTTAAACACTGAAGCTTTCTTT	CASSYSRPSLNTEAFF
TRBV7-6	TRBD2	TRBJ2-1	NA	TGTGCCAGCAGCTTCAGGCAACCGGGACTAGTATCTGTTGAGCAGTTCTTC	CASSFRQPGLVSVEQFF
TRBV2	NA	TRBJ1-1	NA	TGTGCCACCAACAAGGACAGGAACACTGAAGCTTTCTTT	CATNKDRNTEAFF
TRBV5-1	NA	TRBJ1-1	NA	TGCGCCAGCAGCTTGGAGTTGGGGGCCACGGGCACTGAAGCTTTCTTT	CASSLELGATGTEAFF
TRBV5-6	TRBD2	TRBJ2-2	NA	TGTGCCAGCAGCTTGGGACTAGCTGGTAACACCGGGGAGCTGTTTTTT	CASSLGLAGNTGELFF
TRBV30	TRBD1	TRBJ1-2	NA	TGTGCCTGGAGTGGCGTCGGACAGGAAAGCTATGGCTACACCTTC	CAWSGVGQESYGYTF
TRBV29-1	TRBD2	TRBJ2-6	NA	TGCAGCGTTGGGGGGGGCTCTGGGGCCAACGTCCTGACTTTC	CSVGGGSGANVLTF
TRBV5-6	NA	TRBJ2-1	NA	TGTGCCAGCAGCTTGGAGATCCGGCCGGGATACTACAATGAGCAGTTCTTC	CASSLEIRPGYYNEQFF
TRBV27	TRBD2	TRBJ2-7	NA	TGTGCCAGCAGTTTATTTGGCGGGAGGTCTGGGGAGCAGTACTTC	CASSLFGGRSGEQYF
TRBV5-4	NA	TRBJ2-7	NA	TGTGCCAGCAGCTCGGCTGGTGGGACATACTACGAGCAGTACTTC	CASSSAGGTYYEQYF
TRBV4-1	NA	TRBJ2-4	NA	TGCGCCAGCAGCCAAGGGGCAGGACTAGCCAAAAACATTCAGTACTTC	CASSQGAGLAKNIQYF
TRBV7-6	TRBD2	TRBJ2-7	NA	TGTGCCAGCAAAGGCGGGGGAATGACCTACGAGCAGTACTTC	CASKGGGMTYEQYF
TRBV4-1	TRBD1	TRBJ2-5	once	TGCGCCAGCAGCCAGAGGGACAGGGACGAGACCCAGTACTTC	CASSQRDRDETQYF
TRBV7-9	NA	TRBJ1-6	NA	TGTGCCAGCAGCTTAGTACAGGTTTCACCCCTCCACTTT	CASSLVQVSPLHF
TRBV11-2	TRBD2	TRBJ2-1	NA	TGTGCCAGCAGCTTAGTCGGTGCGGGGGTCTCCTACAATGAGCAGTTCTTC	CASSLVGAGVSYNEQFF
TRBV7-2	NA	TRBJ1-2	NA	TGTGCCAGCGCCGATTCCTTGGGGGCGCCCCTATGGGGCTACACCTTC	CASADSLGAPLWGYTF
TRBV7-9	TRBD2	TRBJ2-1	NA	TGTGCCAGCAGCTTAAAAGGGGGACTAGCGGGAGCGGATTACAATGAGCAGTTCTTC	CASSLKGGLAGADYNEQFF
TRBV9	TRBD2	TRBJ2-1	NA	TGTGCCAGCAGCGTCGGGACTAGCTCCTACAATGAGCAGTTCTTC	CASSVGTSSYNEQFF
TRBV6-1	NA	TRBJ2-7	NA	TGTGCCAGCAGTGAACGGGGGAGCGGAGCGGACTTC	CASSERGSGADF
TRBV27	NA	TRBJ1-1	NA	TGTGCCAGCACCGCCTGGGGGGGGAGGAACACTGAAGCTTTCTTT	CASTAWGGRNTEAFF
TRBV10-3	TRBD1	TRBJ1-5	NA	TGTGCCAATCCGGGACAGAGAGATCAATATAGCAATCAGCCCCAGCATTTT	CANPGQRDQYSNQPQHF
TRBV30	TRBD1	TRBJ1-2	NA	TGTGCCGGTAGGATTTGGGACAGCGGGAACTATGGCTACACCTTC	CAGRIWDSGNYGYTF
TRBV5-6	NA	TRBJ1-6	NA	TGTGCCAGCACCCTAAGACTAGCACCTAAAAGTTCACCCCTCCACTTT	CASTLRLAPKSSPLHF
TRBV5-1	NA	TRBJ1-4	NA	TGCGCCAGCAGCTTGGCTTTGGGACAAGCGGAAAAACTGTTTTTT	CASSLALGQAEKLFF
TRBV28	NA	TRBJ1-2	NA	TGTGCCAGCAGTTCGCAGGCCCACTATGGCTACACCTTC	CASSSQAHYGYTF
TRBV29-1	TRBD2	TRBJ2-1	NA	TGCAGCGTTGAAGGAGGACTAGGCGACAATGAGCAGTTCTTC	CSVEGGLGDNEQFF
TRBV21-1	NA	TRBJ1-5	NA	TGTGCCAGCAGCAGGTATCCGGGACAGCTGAATCAGCCCCAGCATTTT	CASSRYPGQLNQPQHF